The TCR beta chain described here comes from a study of blood T cell repertoires in COVID-19. Membership in each cohort depended on participant-reported clinical history. The repertoire was sequenced with immunoSEQ multiplex PCR; TCRdb's copy has only in-frame clones and lacks some. Of 200,000 to 250,000 clones in the sample, 85% to 90% were seen once. Germline CDR1 LNHDA, CDR2 SQIVND (reference sequence). V shed 3 bases and J shed 0 bases, with 14 bases lying between them. The CDR3 loop spans 16 amino acids. V usage is TRBV19 and J usage is TRBJ1-1; D is unresolved. Sequenced: PBMCs or T cells enriched from blood (not recorded which). The origin of this receptor is a man aged 25-45 years who had recovered from COVID-19. The CDR3 DNA reads TGTGCCAGTAGTATGGCCCGCCCAGGTATGAACACTGAAGCTTTCTTT. Translating gives CASSMARPGMNTEAFF.